The T cell receptor beta chain described here comes from a study of control samples from healthy donors and cancer patients. Germline trimming cut 4 bases from V and 2 bases from J; bases unmatched to any gene: 0. Germline values: CDR1 LNHDA, CDR2 SQIVND (reference sequence). The CDR3 length is 13 residues. Profiled with immunoSEQ multiplex PCR; TCRdb holds only in-frame clones, not every one. The sample holds about 160,000 clones, approximately 96% seen once. The chain employs TRBV19 and TRBJ1-2; 8 nucleotides align to TRBD1. Sequenced: blood. The source of this sequence is a woman in her thirties or forties in good health. CDR3 amino acids: CASSRDRNYGYTF. CDR3 nucleotide sequence: TGTGCCAGTAGTAGGGACAGGAACTATGGCTACACCTTC.